These T cell receptor beta chains were read from a single sample in a study of T-cell reconstitution after alpha-beta-depleted transplantation in children. TCRdb reprocessed the PCR reads with MiXCR, giving one entry per CDR3 protein. The data show approximately 300,000 distinct CDR3 sequences, about 9.9% seen once. The sample consisted of peripheral blood, taken 180 days after TCRalphabeta/CD19-depleted stem cell transplant. These receptors were obtained from a male patient between 2 and 10 years old who had a stem cell transplant for chronic granulomatous disease, so the T cells may come from the graft donor. The CDR3 runs from the conserved cysteine through the conserved F or W. The D gene is left open where the match is weak. Size values are once, few and many counts, or a class for expanded clones, and some rows have none.

CDR3 length	V gene	J gene	clone size	D gene	CDR3 protein	CDR3 DNA
18	TRBV12-3/TRBV12-4	TRBJ2-1	many	TRBD2	CASSFGSSGSPPYNEQFF	TGTGCCAGCAGTTTCGGTTCTAGCGGGAGTCCCCCCTACAATGAGCAGTTCTTC
18	TRBV9	TRBJ2-2	many	TRBD2	CASSLTGLAGVRAGELFF	TGTGCCAGCAGCCTTACGGGACTAGCGGGAGTACGGGCCGGGGAGCTGTTTTTT
15	TRBV23-1	TRBJ2-4	many	.	CASSDSDRSKNIQYF	TGCGCCAGCAGTGATAGTGACAGGTCTAAAAACATTCAGTACTTC
15	TRBV6-5	TRBJ2-1	.	.	CASRSGTVLGNEQFF	TGTGCCAGCAGATCCGGGACTGTCCTGGGGAATGAGCAGTTCTTC
12	TRBV20-1	TRBJ1-2	many	.	CSASRGGYGYTF	TGCAGTGCTAGCCGCGGGGGCTATGGCTACACCTTC
16	TRBV7-9	TRBJ2-7	many	TRBD2	CASSTRLAGRGIEQYF	TGTGCCAGCAGCACGCGACTAGCGGGGAGGGGGATCGAGCAGTACTTC
13	TRBV29-1	TRBJ2-7	many	.	CSVEDGTAYEQYF	TGCAGCGTTGAAGATGGGACTGCCTACGAGCAGTACTTC
14	TRBV6-2/TRBV6-3	TRBJ2-3	many	.	CASSSRGHTDTQYF	TGTGCCAGCAGCTCCCGGGGCCACACAGATACGCAGTATTTT
14	TRBV27	TRBJ2-7	many	TRBD2	CASGRGLAGAEQYF	TGTGCCAGCGGTCGGGGACTAGCGGGAGCCGAGCAGTACTTC
14	TRBV20-1	TRBJ2-7	many	TRBD2	CSARGGLAPYEQYF	TGCAGTGCTAGGGGGGGACTAGCTCCGTACGAGCAGTACTTC
16	TRBV3-1	TRBJ2-1	many	TRBD2	CASSQVGLGLPNEQFF	TGTGCCAGCAGCCAAGTCGGACTAGGATTACCAAATGAGCAGTTCTTC
16	TRBV7-2	TRBJ2-3	many	.	CASSRTGPPGPDTQYF	TGTGCCAGCAGCCGGACGGGACCCCCGGGACCAGATACGCAGTATTTT
15	TRBV5-1	TRBJ1-6	many	.	CASRSGTTSDSPLHF	TGCGCCAGCAGGTCCGGGACAACCTCTGATTCACCCCTCCACTTT
14	TRBV5-4	TRBJ2-5	.	.	CASSPAGGDETQYF	TGTGCCAGCAGCCCCGCAGGGGGGGACGAGACCCAGTACTTC
16	TRBV27	TRBJ1-6	few	.	CASTLTILAYNSPLHF	TGTGCCAGCACCCTAACGATCTTGGCATACAATTCACCCCTCCACTTT
13	TRBV12-3/TRBV12-4	TRBJ1-6	many	.	CASSLGSNSPLHF	TGTGCCAGCAGTTTAGGGTCGAATTCACCCCTCCACTTT
15	TRBV9	TRBJ1-1	many	.	CASSVSGGRTAEAFF	TGTGCCAGCAGCGTATCGGGGGGGCGAACCGCTGAAGCTTTCTTT
12	TRBV7-9	TRBJ2-4	.	.	CASGSGKNIQYF	TGTGCCAGCGGGAGCGGAAAAAACATTCAGTACTTC
15	TRBV5-1	TRBJ1-5	few	.	CASSLLPGYNQPQHF	TGCGCCAGCAGCTTGTTACCAGGGTATAATCAGCCCCAGCATTTT
17	TRBV29-1	TRBJ2-1	many	TRBD1	CSVDSSGTEHSYNEQFF	TGCAGCGTTGACTCCTCCGGGACAGAACACTCCTACAATGAGCAGTTCTTC
15	TRBV18	TRBJ2-7	.	.	CASSPPDPMRNEQYF	TGTGCCAGCTCACCACCGGACCCCATGCGGAACGAGCAGTACTTC
12	TRBV24-1	TRBJ2-3	.	.	CATSDLNQPQYF	TGTGCCACCAGTGATCTCAATCAGCCCCAGTATTTT
13	TRBV28	TRBJ1-6	.	.	CASSSQGRSPLHF	TGTGCCAGCAGTTCTCAGGGAAGGTCACCCCTCCACTTT
15	TRBV4-2	TRBJ2-2	many	TRBD2	CASSPGLAGAGELFF	TGTGCCAGCAGCCCGGGACTAGCGGGAGCCGGGGAGCTGTTTTTT
14	TRBV30	TRBJ2-7	many	.	CAWSSAKFSYEQYF	TGTGCCTGGAGTTCTGCCAAATTCTCCTACGAGCAGTACTTC
13	TRBV29-1	TRBJ2-7	many	.	CSALDGPTEEQYF	TGCAGCGCTTTGGACGGACCGACGGAAGAGCAGTACTTC
15	TRBV18	TRBJ1-4	many	.	CASSPYSPTNEKLFF	TGTGCCAGCTCACCCTACAGTCCAACTAATGAAAAACTGTTTTTT
17	TRBV5-1	TRBJ2-1	few	TRBD2	CASSLVPSGQVGNEQFF	TGCGCCAGCAGCTTGGTTCCTAGCGGCCAGGTAGGCAATGAGCAGTTCTTC
15	TRBV11-2	TRBJ2-3	many	.	CASSLEPSGLQTQYF	TGTGCCAGCAGCTTAGAACCGTCGGGACTCCAAACGCAGTATTTT
15	TRBV19	TRBJ2-3	.	.	CASREVNTGADTQYF	TGTGCCAGCAGGGAGGTGAACACAGGAGCAGATACGCAGTATTTT
14	TRBV5-5	TRBJ2-5	many	.	CASSLFWEAETQYF	TGTGCCAGCAGCTTGTTTTGGGAAGCAGAGACCCAGTACTTC
14	TRBV5-1	TRBJ2-1	many	.	CASSFQFRGDEQFF	TGCGCCAGCAGCTTTCAGTTCAGAGGGGATGAGCAGTTCTTC
14	TRBV29-1	TRBJ2-1	many	TRBD2	CSVEGAGVFNEQFF	TGCAGCGTTGAGGGAGCGGGAGTGTTCAATGAGCAGTTCTTC
15	TRBV5-1	TRBJ2-3	many	TRBD1	CASSLEGQATDTQYF	TGCGCCAGCAGCTTGGAGGGACAGGCGACAGATACGCAGTATTTT
13	TRBV12-3/TRBV12-4	TRBJ1-3	many	.	CASSLDRGNTIYF	TGTGCCAGCAGTTTGGACAGAGGAAACACCATATATTTT
14	TRBV25-1	TRBJ2-2	many	TRBD1	CASSRQGWTGELFF	TGTGCCAGCAGCAGACAGGGCTGGACCGGGGAGCTGTTTTTT
16	TRBV6-1	TRBJ1-2	many	.	CASSPHFGQETYGYTF	TGTGCCAGCAGTCCCCATTTTGGGCAGGAGACTTATGGCTACACCTTC
14	TRBV5-1	TRBJ2-5	many	.	CASSLEGFQETQYF	TGCGCCAGCAGCTTGGAAGGTTTCCAAGAGACCCAGTACTTC
14	TRBV12-3/TRBV12-4	TRBJ1-4	many	.	CASSLHRVGEKLFF	TGTGCCAGCAGTTTACATCGTGTCGGTGAAAAACTGTTTTTT
12	TRBV10-3	TRBJ2-7	many	.	CATRDGSYEQYF	TGTGCCACTAGGGACGGCTCCTACGAGCAGTACTTC
17	TRBV7-6	TRBJ2-5	many	TRBD2	CASSQIVSGRGGKTQYF	TGTGCCAGCAGCCAGATCGTTAGCGGGAGAGGTGGAAAGACCCAGTACTTC
17	TRBV4-1	TRBJ2-1	many	.	CASSQDGRGPRYNEQFF	TGCGCCAGCAGCCAAGATGGGCGGGGCCCGCGATACAATGAGCAGTTCTTC
17	TRBV5-1	TRBJ2-2	many	TRBD2	CASRGILAGENTGELFF	TGCGCCAGCAGGGGAATACTAGCGGGGGAGAACACCGGGGAGCTGTTTTTT
17	TRBV7-9	TRBJ1-2	few	.	CASSLETVPSYGYGYTF	TGTGCCAGCAGCTTAGAGACAGTACCATCATATGGTTATGGCTACACCTTC
23	TRBV28	TRBJ1-6	many	.	CASSLWGGSKSPAGSSYNSPLHF	TGTGCCAGCAGTTTATGGGGGGGGTCCAAGTCACCCGCGGGGAGCTCCTATAATTCACCCCTCCACTTT
14	TRBV18	TRBJ1-5	many	TRBD1	CASSPGTDNQPQHF	TGTGCCAGCTCACCAGGGACAGATAATCAGCCCCAGCATTTT
16	TRBV7-2	TRBJ2-1	many	TRBD2	CASSLVPERGGNEQFF	TGTGCCAGCAGCTTAGTTCCCGAGCGGGGGGGCAATGAGCAGTTCTTC
15	TRBV27	TRBJ2-3	many	.	CASSPTGAFTDTQYF	TGTGCCAGCAGTCCGACAGGAGCATTCACAGATACGCAGTATTTT
15	TRBV5-1	TRBJ2-1	many	TRBD2	CASSSGGTRGNEQFF	TGCGCCAGCAGCTCGGGGGGGACTAGAGGCAATGAGCAGTTCTTC
13	TRBV29-1	TRBJ2-1	many	.	CSVTGRLVDEQFF	TGCAGCGTTACAGGGAGATTGGTCGATGAGCAGTTCTTC
12	TRBV12-3/TRBV12-4	TRBJ1-6	many	.	CASNRAGGSFHF	TGTGCCAGCAACCGCGCGGGGGGGTCTTTCCACTTT
15	TRBV9	TRBJ2-5	many	.	CASSAIQVGQETQYF	TGTGCCAGCAGCGCTATACAAGTTGGCCAAGAGACCCAGTACTTC
20	TRBV7-6	TRBJ2-3	many	TRBD2	CASSLLTSGMTLSRTDTQYF	TGTGCCAGCAGCTTACTGACTAGCGGGATGACCCTTTCTCGCACAGATACGCAGTATTTT
15	TRBV3-1	TRBJ1-1	.	.	CASSHKIGTVFGAFF	TGTGCCAGCAGCCACAAGATCGGGACGGTGTTCGGAGCTTTCTTT
16	TRBV4-1	TRBJ2-5	many	.	CASSQTGNRDQETQYF	TGCGCCAGCAGCCAAACAGGGAATCGGGACCAAGAGACCCAGTACTTC
15	TRBV7-2	TRBJ2-3	many	.	CASSLVRQSTDTQYF	TGTGCCAGCAGCTTAGTGCGGCAGAGCACAGATACGCAGTATTTT
17	TRBV5-1	TRBJ2-1	many	.	CASSPPYRVSSYNEQFF	TGCGCCAGCAGCCCCCCATATCGGGTAAGCTCCTACAATGAGCAGTTCTTC
16	TRBV12-5	TRBJ1-1	many	TRBD1	CASGLALTGLNTEAFF	TGTGCTAGTGGTTTGGCCTTGACAGGGCTAAACACTGAAGCTTTCTTT
15	TRBV7-9	TRBJ2-1	many	TRBD2	CASSLRTSNYNEQFF	TGTGCCAGCAGCTTACGGACTAGCAACTACAATGAGCAGTTCTTC